This T cell receptor (beta chain) came from a study of T-cell memory formation after mild COVID-19. Regarding the study as a whole: Among CD4+ contracting clones, most were CM and EM, and CD8+ ones EMRA.

The 5'RACE method, run with constant-segment primers, produced TCR alpha and TCR beta cDNA libraries (carrying sample barcodes and UMIs). TCRdb reanalysed the 5' RACE reads using MiXCR and keeps one entry per CDR3 protein. The sample lists approximately 35,000 distinct CDR3 sequences; 21% were seen once. Turning to this clonotype: Its antigen is as yet unknown.

Sequenced: PBMCs or a T cell subset sorted from them (not recorded which). This TCR derives from an adult who had mild COVID-19 (a few samples of this study predate the infection). Cell type and time point are not known.

The CDR3 loop is CATLDLTEAFF. Here the CDR3 DNA reads TGTGCCACCCTGGATCTTACTGAAGCTTTCTTT. The chain combines TRBV6-5 with TRBJ1-1; D not certain. V shed 10 bases and J shed 5 bases, with 11 bases lying between them. CDR1 is MNHEY and CDR2 is SVGAGI in the germline V gene. CDR3 length: 11 amino acids.